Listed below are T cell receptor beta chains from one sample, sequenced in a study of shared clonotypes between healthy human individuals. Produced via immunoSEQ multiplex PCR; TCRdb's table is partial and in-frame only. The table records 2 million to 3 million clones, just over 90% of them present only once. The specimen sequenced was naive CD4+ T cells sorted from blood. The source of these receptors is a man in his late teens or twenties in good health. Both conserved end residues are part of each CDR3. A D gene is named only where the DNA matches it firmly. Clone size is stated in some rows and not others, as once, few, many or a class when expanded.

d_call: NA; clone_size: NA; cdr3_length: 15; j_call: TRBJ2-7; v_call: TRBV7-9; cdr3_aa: CASRSLQGKSYEQYF
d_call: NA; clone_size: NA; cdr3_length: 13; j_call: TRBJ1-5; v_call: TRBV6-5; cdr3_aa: CASSYSLNQPQHF
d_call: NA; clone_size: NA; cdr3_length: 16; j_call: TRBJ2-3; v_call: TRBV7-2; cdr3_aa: CASSQGGGKRTDTQYF
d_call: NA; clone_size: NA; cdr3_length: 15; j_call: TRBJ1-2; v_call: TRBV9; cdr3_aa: CASSAAVAGGYGYTF
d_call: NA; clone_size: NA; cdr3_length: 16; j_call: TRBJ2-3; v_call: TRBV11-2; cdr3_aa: CASSSDGGSITDTQYF
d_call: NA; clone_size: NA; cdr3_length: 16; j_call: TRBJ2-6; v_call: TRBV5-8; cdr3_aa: CASSLAVLSGANVLTF
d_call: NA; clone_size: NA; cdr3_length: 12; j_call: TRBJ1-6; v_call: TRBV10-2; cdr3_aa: CASRDGDSPLHF
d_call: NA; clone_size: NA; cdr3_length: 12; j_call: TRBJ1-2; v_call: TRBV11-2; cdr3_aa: CASSLSDYGYTF
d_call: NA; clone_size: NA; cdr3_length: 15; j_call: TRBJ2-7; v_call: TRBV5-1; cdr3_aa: CASSLGGVGPYEQYF
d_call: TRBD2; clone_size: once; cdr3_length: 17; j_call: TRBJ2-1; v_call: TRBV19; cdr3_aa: CASSTQGGGRSYNEQFF
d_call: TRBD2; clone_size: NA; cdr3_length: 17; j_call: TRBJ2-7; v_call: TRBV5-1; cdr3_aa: CASSRTSGRTSSYEQYF
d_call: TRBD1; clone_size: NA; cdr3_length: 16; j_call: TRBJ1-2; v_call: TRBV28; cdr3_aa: CASSLARDRVGGGYTF
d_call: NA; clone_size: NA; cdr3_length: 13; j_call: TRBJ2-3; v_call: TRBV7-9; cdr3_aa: CASSLAVTDTQYF
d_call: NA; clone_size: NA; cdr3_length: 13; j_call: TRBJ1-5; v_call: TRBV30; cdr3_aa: CAWGRVRDQPQHF
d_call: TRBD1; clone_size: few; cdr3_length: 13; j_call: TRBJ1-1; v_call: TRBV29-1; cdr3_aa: CSVLTGLNTEAFF
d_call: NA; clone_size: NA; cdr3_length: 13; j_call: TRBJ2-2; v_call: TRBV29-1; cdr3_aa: CSVVGSGPGELFF
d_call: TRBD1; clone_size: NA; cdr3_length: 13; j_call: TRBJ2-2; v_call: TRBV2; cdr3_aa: CASRIQGTGELFF
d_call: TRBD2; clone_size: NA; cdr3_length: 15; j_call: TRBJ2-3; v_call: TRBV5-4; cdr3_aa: CASSSTSGSPDTQYF
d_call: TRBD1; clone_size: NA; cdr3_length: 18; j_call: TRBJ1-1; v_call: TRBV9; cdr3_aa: CASSEGQGAVGLSTEAFF
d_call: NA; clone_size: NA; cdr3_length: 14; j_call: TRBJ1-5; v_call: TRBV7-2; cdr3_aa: CASSLGSFNQPQHF
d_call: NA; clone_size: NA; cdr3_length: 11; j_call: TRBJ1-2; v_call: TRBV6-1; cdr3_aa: CASSDQGRYTF
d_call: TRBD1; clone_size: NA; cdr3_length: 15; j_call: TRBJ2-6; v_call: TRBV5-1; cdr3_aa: CASSRTGAGANVLTF
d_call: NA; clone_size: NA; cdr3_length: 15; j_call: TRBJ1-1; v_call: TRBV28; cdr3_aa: CASSLGGARGTEAFF
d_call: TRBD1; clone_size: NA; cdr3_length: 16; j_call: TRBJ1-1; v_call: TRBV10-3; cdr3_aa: CAISSGTGGVRTEAFF
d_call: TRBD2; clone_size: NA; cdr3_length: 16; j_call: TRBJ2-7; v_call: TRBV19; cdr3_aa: CASSITEKLASYEQYF
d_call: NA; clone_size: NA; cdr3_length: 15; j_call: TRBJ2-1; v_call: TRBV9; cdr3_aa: CASSVEGGSYNEQFF
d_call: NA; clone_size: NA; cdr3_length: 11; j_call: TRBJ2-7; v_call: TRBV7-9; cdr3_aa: CASSSTYEQYF
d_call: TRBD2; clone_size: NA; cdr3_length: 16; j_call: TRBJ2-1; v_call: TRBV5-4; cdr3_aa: CASSEYRGTGGNEQFF
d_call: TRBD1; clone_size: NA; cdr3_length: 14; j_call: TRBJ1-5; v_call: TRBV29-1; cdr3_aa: CSVVETGGDQPQHF
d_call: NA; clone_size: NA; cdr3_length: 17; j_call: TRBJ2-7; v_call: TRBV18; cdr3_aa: CASSQFHVQGNLHEQYF
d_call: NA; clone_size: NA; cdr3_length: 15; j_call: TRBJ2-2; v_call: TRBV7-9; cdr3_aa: CASSNHQVDTGELFF
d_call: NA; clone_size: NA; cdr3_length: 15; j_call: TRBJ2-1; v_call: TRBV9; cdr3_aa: CASSVGSGLGNEQFF
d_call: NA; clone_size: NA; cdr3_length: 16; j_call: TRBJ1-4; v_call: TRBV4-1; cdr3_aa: CASSLMGPTTNEKLFF
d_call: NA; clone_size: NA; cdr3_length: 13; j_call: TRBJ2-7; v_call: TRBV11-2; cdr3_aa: CASSLQGPYEQYF
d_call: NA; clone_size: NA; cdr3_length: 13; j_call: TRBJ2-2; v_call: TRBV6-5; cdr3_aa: CASTDRDTGELFF
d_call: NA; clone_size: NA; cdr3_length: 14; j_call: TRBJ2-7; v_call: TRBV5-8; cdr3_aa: CASPLGRTIGEQYF
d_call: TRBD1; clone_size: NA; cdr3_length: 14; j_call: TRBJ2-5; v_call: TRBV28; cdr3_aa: CASRDRTGEETQYF
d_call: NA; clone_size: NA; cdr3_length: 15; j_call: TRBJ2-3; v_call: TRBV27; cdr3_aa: CASSSPIWAGNTQYF
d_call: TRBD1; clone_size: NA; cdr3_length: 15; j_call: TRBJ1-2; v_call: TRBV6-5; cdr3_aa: CASTRQGAQNNGYTF
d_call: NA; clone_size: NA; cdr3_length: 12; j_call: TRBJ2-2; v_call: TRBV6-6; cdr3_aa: CASAGQTGELFF
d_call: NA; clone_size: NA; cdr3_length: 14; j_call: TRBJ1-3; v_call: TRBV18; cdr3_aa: CASSPDSSGNTIYF
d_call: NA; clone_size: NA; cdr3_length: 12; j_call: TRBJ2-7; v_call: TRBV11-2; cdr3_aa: CASSLHVFVQYF
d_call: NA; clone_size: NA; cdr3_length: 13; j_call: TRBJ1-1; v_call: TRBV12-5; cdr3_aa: CASAPPQGIEAFF
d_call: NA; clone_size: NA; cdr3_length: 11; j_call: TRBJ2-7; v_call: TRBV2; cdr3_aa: CASSPSYEQYF
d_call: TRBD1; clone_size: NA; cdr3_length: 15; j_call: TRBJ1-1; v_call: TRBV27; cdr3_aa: CASSSRTGGITEAFF
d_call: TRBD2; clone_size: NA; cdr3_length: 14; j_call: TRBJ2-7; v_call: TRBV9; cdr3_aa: CASSAGTSIHEQYF
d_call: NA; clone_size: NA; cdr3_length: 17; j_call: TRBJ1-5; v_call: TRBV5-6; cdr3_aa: CASSLWGGGLRNQPQHF
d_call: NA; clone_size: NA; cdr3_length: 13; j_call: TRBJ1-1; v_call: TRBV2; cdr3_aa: CASMAQRNTEAFF
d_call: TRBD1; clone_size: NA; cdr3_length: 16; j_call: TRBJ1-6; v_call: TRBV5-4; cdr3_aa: CASSQGQGGGNSPLHF
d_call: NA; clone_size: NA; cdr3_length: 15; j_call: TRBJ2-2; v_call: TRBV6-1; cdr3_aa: CASRDRVTDPGELFF
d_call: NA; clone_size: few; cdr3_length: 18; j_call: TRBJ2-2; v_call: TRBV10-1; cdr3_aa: CASSESGQLTGRTGELFF
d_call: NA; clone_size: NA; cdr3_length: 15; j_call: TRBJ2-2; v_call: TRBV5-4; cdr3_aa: CASSLGNRDTGELFF
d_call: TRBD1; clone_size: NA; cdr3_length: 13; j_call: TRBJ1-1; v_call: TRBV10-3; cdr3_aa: CAISLTGATEAFF
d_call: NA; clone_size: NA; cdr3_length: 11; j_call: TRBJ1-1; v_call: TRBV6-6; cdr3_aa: CASNKGAEAFF
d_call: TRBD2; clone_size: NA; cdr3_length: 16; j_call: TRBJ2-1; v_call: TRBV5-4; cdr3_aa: CASSLAGLAGYNEQFF
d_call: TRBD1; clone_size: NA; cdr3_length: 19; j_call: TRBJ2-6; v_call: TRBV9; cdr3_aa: CASSVALRTGGTGANVLTF
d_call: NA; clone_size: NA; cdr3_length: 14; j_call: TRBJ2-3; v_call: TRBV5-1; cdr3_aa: CASSVLRGSDTQYF
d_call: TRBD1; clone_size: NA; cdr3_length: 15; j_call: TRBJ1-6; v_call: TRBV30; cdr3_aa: CAWSTGTGGGSPLHF
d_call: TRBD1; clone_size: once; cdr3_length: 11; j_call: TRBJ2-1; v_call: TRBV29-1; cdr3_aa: CSVGQGNEQFF
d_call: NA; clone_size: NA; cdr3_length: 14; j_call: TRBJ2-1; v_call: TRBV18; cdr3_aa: CASSPPNGPRGQFF